This T cell receptor (beta chain) was sequenced for a study of blood T cell repertoires in COVID-19. Libraries were prepared by immunoSEQ multiplex PCR; TCRdb keeps only in-frame clonotypes and omits some of them. This table has more than 300,000 clones, 85% to 95% appearing once. The CDR3 spans 15 residues. V lost 1 base and J 4 bases, leaving 11 bases between the germline ends. Germline loops: CDR1 SGHTA, CDR2 FQGNSA. The TCR comes from a woman in her 30s who had been exposed to COVID-19. V usage is TRBV7-2 and J usage is TRBJ1-5; D gene unclear. The sample was PBMCs or T cells enriched from blood (not recorded which). This chain's CDR3 is CASSLGLSGNQPQHF. CDR3 coding DNA: TGTGCCAGCAGCTTAGGACTGAGTGGTAATCAGCCCCAGCATTTT.